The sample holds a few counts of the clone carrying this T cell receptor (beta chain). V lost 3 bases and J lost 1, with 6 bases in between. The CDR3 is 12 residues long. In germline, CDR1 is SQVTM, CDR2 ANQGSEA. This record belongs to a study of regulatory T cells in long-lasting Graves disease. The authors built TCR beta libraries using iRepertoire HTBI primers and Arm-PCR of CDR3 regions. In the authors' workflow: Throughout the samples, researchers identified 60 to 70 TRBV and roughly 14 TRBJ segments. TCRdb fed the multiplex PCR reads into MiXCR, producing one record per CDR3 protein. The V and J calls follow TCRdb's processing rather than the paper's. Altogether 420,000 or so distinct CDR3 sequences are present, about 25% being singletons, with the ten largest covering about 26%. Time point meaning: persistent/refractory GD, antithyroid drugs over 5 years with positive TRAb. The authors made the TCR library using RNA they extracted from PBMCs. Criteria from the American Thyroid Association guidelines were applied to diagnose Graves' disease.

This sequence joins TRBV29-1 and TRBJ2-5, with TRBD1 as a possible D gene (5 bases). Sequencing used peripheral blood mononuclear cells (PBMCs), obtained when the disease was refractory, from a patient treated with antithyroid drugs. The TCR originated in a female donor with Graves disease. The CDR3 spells CSVDRVQETQYF. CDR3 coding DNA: TGCAGCGTTGACAGGGTCCAAGAGACCCAGTACTTC.